What follows describes a single T cell receptor (beta chain). The target antigen is unknown. These data are taken from a study of OX40 agonist ivuxolimab in advanced cancers. Study-wide results and limits: Relative to CD4+, CD8+ T cells held more expanded clones on average. Antigens targeted by the expanded peripheral T cells were not determined.

Some clones are missing from TCRdb's copy, which holds only in-frame ones; the method was immunoSEQ multiplex PCR. The sample shows roughly 50,000 clones, roughly 90% of them seen only once. The V gene's germline CDR1 is SGHTA and CDR2 FQGTGA. J was trimmed by 1 base and V by 2 bases; bases with no gene match: 3. The CDR3 has 15 amino acids. The sample was CD4+ or CD8+ T cells sorted from blood, taken in a trial of the OX40 agonist ivuxolimab. The chain carries TRBV7-3 and TRBJ2-3, with 7 positions matching TRBD2. This receptor was identified in an adult with an advanced solid tumor such as melanoma, head and neck, liver or kidney cancer. CDR3 bases: TGTGCCAGCAGCTTAGGGACTACAGGCACAGATACGCAGTATTTT. Amino acid sequence: CASSLGTTGTDTQYF.